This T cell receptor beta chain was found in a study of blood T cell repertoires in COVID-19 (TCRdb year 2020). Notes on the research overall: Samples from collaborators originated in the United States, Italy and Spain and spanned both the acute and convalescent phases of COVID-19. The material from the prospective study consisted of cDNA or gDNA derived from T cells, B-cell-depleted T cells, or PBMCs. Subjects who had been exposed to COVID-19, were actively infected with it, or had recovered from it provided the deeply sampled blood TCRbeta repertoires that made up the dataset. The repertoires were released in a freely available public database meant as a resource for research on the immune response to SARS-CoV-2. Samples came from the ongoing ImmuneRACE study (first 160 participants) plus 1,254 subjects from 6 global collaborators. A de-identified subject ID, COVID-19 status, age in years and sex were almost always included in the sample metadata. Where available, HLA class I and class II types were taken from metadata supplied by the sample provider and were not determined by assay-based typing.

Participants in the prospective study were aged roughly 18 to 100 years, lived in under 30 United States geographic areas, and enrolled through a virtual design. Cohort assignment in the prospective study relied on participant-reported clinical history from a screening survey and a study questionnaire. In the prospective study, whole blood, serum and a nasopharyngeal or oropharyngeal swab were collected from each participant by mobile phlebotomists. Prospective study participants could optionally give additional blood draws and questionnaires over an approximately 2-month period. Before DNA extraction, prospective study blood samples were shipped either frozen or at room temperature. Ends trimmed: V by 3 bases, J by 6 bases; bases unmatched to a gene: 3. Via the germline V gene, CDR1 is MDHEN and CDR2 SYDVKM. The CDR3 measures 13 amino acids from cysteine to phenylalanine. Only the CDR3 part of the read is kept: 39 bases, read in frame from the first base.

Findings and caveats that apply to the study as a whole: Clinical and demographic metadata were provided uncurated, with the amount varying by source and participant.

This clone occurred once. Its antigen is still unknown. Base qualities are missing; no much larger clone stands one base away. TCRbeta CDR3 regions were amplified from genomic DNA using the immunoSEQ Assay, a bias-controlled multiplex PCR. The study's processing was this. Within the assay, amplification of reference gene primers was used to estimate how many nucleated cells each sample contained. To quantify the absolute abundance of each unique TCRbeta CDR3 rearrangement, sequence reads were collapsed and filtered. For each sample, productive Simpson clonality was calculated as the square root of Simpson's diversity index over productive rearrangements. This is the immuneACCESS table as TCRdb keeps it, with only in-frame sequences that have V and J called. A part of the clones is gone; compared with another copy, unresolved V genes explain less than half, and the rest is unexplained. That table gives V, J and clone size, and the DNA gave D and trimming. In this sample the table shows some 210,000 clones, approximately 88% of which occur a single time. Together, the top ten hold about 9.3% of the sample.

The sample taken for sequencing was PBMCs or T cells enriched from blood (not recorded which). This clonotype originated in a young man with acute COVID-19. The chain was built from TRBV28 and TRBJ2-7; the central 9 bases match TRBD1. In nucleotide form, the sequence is TGTGCCAGCAGTTTGGACAGGGGCCGCGAGCAGTACTTC. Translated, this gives CASSLDRGREQYF.